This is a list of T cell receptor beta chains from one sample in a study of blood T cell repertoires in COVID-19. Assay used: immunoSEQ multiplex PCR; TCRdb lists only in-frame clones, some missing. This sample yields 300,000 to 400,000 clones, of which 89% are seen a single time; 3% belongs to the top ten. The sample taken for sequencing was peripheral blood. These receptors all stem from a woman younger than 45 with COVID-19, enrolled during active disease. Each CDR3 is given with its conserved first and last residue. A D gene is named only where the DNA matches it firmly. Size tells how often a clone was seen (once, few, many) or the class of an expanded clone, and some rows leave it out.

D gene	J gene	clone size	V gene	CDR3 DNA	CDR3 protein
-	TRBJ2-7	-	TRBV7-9	TGTGCCAGCAGCTTAGCGGGGCAGCTCAACTCCTACGAGCAGTACTTC	CASSLAGQLNSYEQYF
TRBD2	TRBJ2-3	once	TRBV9	TGTGCCAGCAGCACCCGGACTAGCCTCCCTACAGATACGCAGTATTTT	CASSTRTSLPTDTQYF
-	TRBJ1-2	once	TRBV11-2	TGTGCCAGCAGCCTCTGGACTGGGGGGATTGGCTACACCTTC	CASSLWTGGIGYTF
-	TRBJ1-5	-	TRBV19	TGTGCCAGTAGTACCACAGGAACAAGCAATCAGCCCCAGCATTTT	CASSTTGTSNQPQHF
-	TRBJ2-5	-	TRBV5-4	TGTGCCAGCAGCTTGGAAAGGGGGGGCCGAGGTGAGACCCAGTACTTC	CASSLERGGRGETQYF
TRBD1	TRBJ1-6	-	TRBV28	TGTGCCAGCAGCCTCTCCGGGACAGGGGAAAATTCACCCCTCCACTTT	CASSLSGTGENSPLHF
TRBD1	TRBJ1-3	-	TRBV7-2	TGTGCCAGCAGCTTAGCTCCAGGGGGGACTGGAAACACCATATATTTT	CASSLAPGGTGNTIYF
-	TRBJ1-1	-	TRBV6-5	TGTGCCAGCAGCTCATCGGCGGACTACAACACTGAAGCTTTCTTT	CASSSSADYNTEAFF
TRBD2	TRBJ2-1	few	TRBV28	TGTGCCAGCAGCCCAGGACTAGCGGGGGGGCCCGCCTACAATGAGCAGTTCTTC	CASSPGLAGGPAYNEQFF
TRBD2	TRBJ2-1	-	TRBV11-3	TGTGCCAGCAGCTTAGGGACTAGCTCCTACAATGAGCAGTTCTTC	CASSLGTSSYNEQFF
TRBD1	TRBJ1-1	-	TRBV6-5	TGTGCCAGCAGAACGGACAGGCCGGGAGCTTTCTTT	CASRTDRPGAFF
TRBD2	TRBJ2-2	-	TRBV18	TGTGCCAGCTCGCCGGGACTAGTAAACACCGGGGAGCTGTTTTTT	CASSPGLVNTGELFF
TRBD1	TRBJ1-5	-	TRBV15	TGTGCCACCAGCAACAGGGGCAGTCAGCCCCAGCATTTT	CATSNRGSQPQHF
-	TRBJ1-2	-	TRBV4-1	TGCGCCAGCAGCCAAGTGTCTCTGGGCCGAAACATGGAGGCCTTGGGCTACACCTTC	CASSQVSLGRNMEALGYTF
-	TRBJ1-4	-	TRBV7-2	TGTGCCAGCAGAAACCGGAGTGGGGGAGGTGAAAAACTGTTTTTT	CASRNRSGGGEKLFF
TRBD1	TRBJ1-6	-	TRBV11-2	TGTGCCAGCAGTCCGGGACAGGCGTTCTATAATTCACCCCTCCACTTT	CASSPGQAFYNSPLHF
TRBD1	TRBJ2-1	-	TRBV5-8	TGTGCCAACGCCTTAGGGACAGGGCCCTACAATGAGCAGTTCTTC	CANALGTGPYNEQFF